This is a list of T cell receptor beta chains from one sample in a study of blood T cell repertoires in COVID-19. This table comes from immunoSEQ multiplex PCR, and its TCRdb copy is limited to in-frame clones, with some not included. Here the sample spans about 250,000 clones, approximately 91% being singletons. Input material: peripheral blood. These receptors came from a woman aged 40 to 50 who had recovered from COVID-19. CDR3s leave out the opening cysteine and the closing phenylalanine or tryptophan.

j_gene: TRBJ2-3; v_gene: TRBV28; CDR3aa: ASSFLAADTQY
j_gene: TRBJ2-2; v_gene: TRBV7-3; CDR3aa: ASSLSGTGVTGGELF
j_gene: TRBJ2-7; v_gene: TRBV6-2/TRBV6-3; CDR3aa: ASSPGTSGRFFHEQY
j_gene: TRBJ1-3; v_gene: TRBV3-1/TRBV3-2; CDR3aa: ASSQLRTIRDSHTIY
j_gene: TRBJ1-2; v_gene: TRBV7-6; CDR3aa: ASSFRRTQGRKHGYT
j_gene: TRBJ1-5; v_gene: TRBV3-1/TRBV3-2; CDR3aa: ASSQEAGLHQPQH
j_gene: TRBJ2-1; v_gene: TRBV18; CDR3aa: ASSPQTGGGSSYNEQF
j_gene: TRBJ2-1; v_gene: TRBV7-2; CDR3aa: ASSPGTSGVNEQF
j_gene: TRBJ2-2; v_gene: TRBV27; CDR3aa: ASRGTVVNTGELF
j_gene: TRBJ2-7; v_gene: TRBV18; CDR3aa: ASSFTDRGYEQY
j_gene: TRBJ2-1; v_gene: TRBV11-3; CDR3aa: ASSLGGYFSGLRDNEQF
j_gene: TRBJ2-7; v_gene: TRBV4-2; CDR3aa: ASSRLVASEQY
j_gene: TRBJ2-2; v_gene: TRBV4-2; CDR3aa: ASSHGTSVTGELF
j_gene: TRBJ2-3; v_gene: TRBV4-3; CDR3aa: ASSQEDRRSTDTQY
j_gene: TRBJ1-1; v_gene: TRBV20-1; CDR3aa: SARGEIEAF
j_gene: TRBJ2-7; v_gene: TRBV19; CDR3aa: ASSATRAYEQY
j_gene: TRBJ1-4; v_gene: TRBV27; CDR3aa: ASRADRGTNEKLF
j_gene: TRBJ1-2; v_gene: TRBV13; CDR3aa: ASSKDRGRGYT
j_gene: TRBJ1-2; v_gene: TRBV30; CDR3aa: AWISSGANYGYT
j_gene: TRBJ2-4; v_gene: TRBV7-9; CDR3aa: ASSFETGYWPKNIQY
j_gene: TRBJ1-4; v_gene: TRBV2; CDR3aa: ASRGQGEAVDEKLF
j_gene: TRBJ1-2; v_gene: TRBV20-1; CDR3aa: SASGQGPRGYT
j_gene: TRBJ2-1; v_gene: TRBV5-1; CDR3aa: ASSVTSGTYNEQF
j_gene: TRBJ1-1; v_gene: TRBV6-2/TRBV6-3; CDR3aa: ASSYSWRSNTEAF
j_gene: TRBJ2-7; v_gene: TRBV4-2; CDR3aa: ASSQEAAGAYEQY
j_gene: TRBJ2-3; v_gene: TRBV19; CDR3aa: ASSARSLAGVSTDTQY
j_gene: TRBJ1-1; v_gene: TRBV19; CDR3aa: ASTADLRGTEAF
j_gene: TRBJ1-5; v_gene: TRBV3-1/TRBV3-2; CDR3aa: ASSQGHNQPQH
j_gene: TRBJ1-2; v_gene: TRBV4-2; CDR3aa: ASSPLARGSNYGYT
j_gene: TRBJ1-1; v_gene: TRBV11-1; CDR3aa: ASSFEGVNTEAF
j_gene: TRBJ1-4; v_gene: TRBV18; CDR3aa: ASSPLSGGGATNEKLF
j_gene: TRBJ2-3; v_gene: TRBV4-3; CDR3aa: ASSQDGQGLTDTQY
j_gene: TRBJ1-4; v_gene: TRBV7-8; CDR3aa: ASSGGQGYEKLF
j_gene: TRBJ1-2; v_gene: TRBV7-2; CDR3aa: ASSLDARANYGYT
j_gene: TRBJ1-2; v_gene: TRBV28; CDR3aa: ASSGTGRGYT
j_gene: TRBJ2-5; v_gene: TRBV28; CDR3aa: ASRLTGGGVQETQY
j_gene: TRBJ2-3; v_gene: TRBV5-1; CDR3aa: ASSLVLAGSTDTQY
j_gene: TRBJ2-6; v_gene: TRBV30; CDR3aa: AWIVGDRVPGANVLT
j_gene: TRBJ1-6; v_gene: TRBV30; CDR3aa: AWRFPQGWGSPLH
j_gene: TRBJ1-6; v_gene: TRBV5-5; CDR3aa: ASSSQRGNRYNSPLH
j_gene: TRBJ1-2; v_gene: TRBV11-3; CDR3aa: ASSFEATGVEGYT
j_gene: TRBJ1-1; v_gene: TRBV4-3; CDR3aa: ASSPFIRQGISEAF
j_gene: TRBJ1-5; v_gene: TRBV28; CDR3aa: ASSLAGQTQH
j_gene: TRBJ2-1; v_gene: TRBV7-3; CDR3aa: ASSFSQSYNEQF
j_gene: TRBJ1-1; v_gene: TRBV7-9; CDR3aa: ASSSAGTNTEAF
j_gene: TRBJ2-2; v_gene: TRBV24-1; CDR3aa: ATQVSGSAGELF
j_gene: TRBJ2-3; v_gene: TRBV2; CDR3aa: ASRGTSGASTDTQY
j_gene: TRBJ2-3; v_gene: TRBV7-3; CDR3aa: ASSLNGRGTTDTQY
j_gene: TRBJ1-2; v_gene: TRBV7-2; CDR3aa: ASSLGVDTQGGIRGYT
j_gene: TRBJ1-3; v_gene: TRBV11-2; CDR3aa: ASSPPGLRGNTIY
j_gene: TRBJ2-2; v_gene: TRBV7-8; CDR3aa: ASSSPGGRRTGELF
j_gene: TRBJ1-2; v_gene: TRBV7-8; CDR3aa: ASSLARTANYGYT
j_gene: TRBJ2-3; v_gene: TRBV11-3; CDR3aa: ASSLESAGVRPDTQY
j_gene: TRBJ2-5; v_gene: TRBV5-1; CDR3aa: ASSWLGQGARETQY
j_gene: TRBJ2-2; v_gene: TRBV14; CDR3aa: ASSHATRARELF